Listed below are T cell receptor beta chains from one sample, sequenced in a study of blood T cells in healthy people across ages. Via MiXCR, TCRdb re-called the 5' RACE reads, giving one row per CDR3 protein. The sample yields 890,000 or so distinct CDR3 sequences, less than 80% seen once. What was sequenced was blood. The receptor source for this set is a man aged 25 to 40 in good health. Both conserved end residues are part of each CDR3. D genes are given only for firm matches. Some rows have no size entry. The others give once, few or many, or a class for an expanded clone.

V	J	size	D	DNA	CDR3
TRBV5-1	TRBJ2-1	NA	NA	TGCGCCAGCAGCTTGGGAGGTTCCGGCTACAATGAGCAGTTCTTC	CASSLGGSGYNEQFF
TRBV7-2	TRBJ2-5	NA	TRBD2	TGTGCCAGCAGCTATGGAGGGACTAGCGGGGGGAACGTAGAGACCCAGTACTTC	CASSYGGTSGGNVETQYF
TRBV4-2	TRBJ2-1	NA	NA	TGTGCCAGCAGCCAAGAAGACGTGGGGTCGTCCTACAATGAGCAGTTCTTC	CASSQEDVGSSYNEQFF
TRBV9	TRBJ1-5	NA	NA	TGTGCCAGCAGCGCAGAGGGGGAGTCGGATCAGCCCCAGCATTTT	CASSAEGESDQPQHF
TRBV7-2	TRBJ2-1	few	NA	TGTGCCAGCAGCACAGAAATGACACTGCGCTCCTACAATGAGCAGTTCTTC	CASSTEMTLRSYNEQFF
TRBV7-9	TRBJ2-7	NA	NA	TGTGCCAGCAGCTTAGTTCCTTACAAGAACTCCCACGAGCAGTACTTC	CASSLVPYKNSHEQYF
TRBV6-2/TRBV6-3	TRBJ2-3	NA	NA	TGTGCCACTACAGAACAGGGTCCGCACACAGATACGCAGTATTTT	CATTEQGPHTDTQYF
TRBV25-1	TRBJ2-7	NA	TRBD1	TGTGCCAGTGGAGGCCCACAGGGGAAGCACGAGCAGTACTTC	CASGGPQGKHEQYF
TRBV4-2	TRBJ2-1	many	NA	TGTGCCAGCAGCCAGGAAGGGGGTTACAATGAGCAGTTCTTC	CASSQEGGYNEQFF
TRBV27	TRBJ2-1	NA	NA	TGTGCCAGCAGTTTATCCCCTGGGGGCTTCGAGCAGTTCTTC	CASSLSPGGFEQFF
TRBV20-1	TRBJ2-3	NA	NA	TGCAGTCCGGGACTGTCCACAGATACGCAGTATTTT	CSPGLSTDTQYF
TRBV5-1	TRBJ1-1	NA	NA	TGCGCCAGCAGCTTGGGGTCAGGGTCCCATCTTATGAACACTGAAGCTTTCTTT	CASSLGSGSHLMNTEAFF
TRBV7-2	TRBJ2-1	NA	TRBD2	TGTGCCAGCAGCAAGCGGGGGGGCGGTTTCGATGAGCAGTTCTTC	CASSKRGGGFDEQFF
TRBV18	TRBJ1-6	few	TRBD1	TGTGCCAGCTCACCGGACAGGGGTGTTTCACCCCTCCACTTT	CASSPDRGVSPLHF
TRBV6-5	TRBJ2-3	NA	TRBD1	TGTGCCAGCAGTTACCAGGGACAGGGCACAGATACGCAGTATTTT	CASSYQGQGTDTQYF
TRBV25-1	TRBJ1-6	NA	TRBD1	TGTGCCAGCAGTGGGGGACAGTCGAGCTCCTATAATTCACCCCTCCACTTT	CASSGGQSSSYNSPLHF
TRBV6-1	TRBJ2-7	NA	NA	TGTGCCAGCAGATACGCCCCACTAGTTTCCTACGAGCAGTACTTC	CASRYAPLVSYEQYF
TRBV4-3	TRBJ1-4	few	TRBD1	TGCGCCAGCAGCCCGCGGACACAGGGGAACGAAAAACTGTTTTTT	CASSPRTQGNEKLFF
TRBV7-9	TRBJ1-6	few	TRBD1	TGTGCCAGCAGCAAGTCCGGGACAGAGAATTCACCCCTCCACTTT	CASSKSGTENSPLHF
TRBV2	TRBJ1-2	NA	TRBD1	TGTGCCAGCAGGGTTACAGGGGATGGCTACACCTTC	CASRVTGDGYTF
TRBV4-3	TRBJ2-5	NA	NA	TGCGCCAGCAGCCCGGGGTACAAAGAGACCCAGTACTTC	CASSPGYKETQYF
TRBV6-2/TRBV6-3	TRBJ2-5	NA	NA	TGTGCCAGCAGCAAAGGGGGTTTCGCCTACAATGAGCAGTACTTC	CASSKGGFAYNEQYF
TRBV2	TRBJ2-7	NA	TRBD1	TGTGCCAGCAGTGACTGGACAGGGGAGGACGAGCAGTACTTC	CASSDWTGEDEQYF
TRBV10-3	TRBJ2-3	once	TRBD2	TGTGCCATCAGCATGAGTAGCGGGAGCACAGATACGCAGTATTTT	CAISMSSGSTDTQYF
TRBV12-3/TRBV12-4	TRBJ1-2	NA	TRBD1	TGTGCCAGCAGCCAACAGGGGGCGATTACTAACTATGGCTACACCTTC	CASSQQGAITNYGYTF
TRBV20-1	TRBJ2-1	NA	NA	TGCAGTGCTAGAGACCCCGGGACATGGAGGGGGGATGAGCAGTTCTTC	CSARDPGTWRGDEQFF
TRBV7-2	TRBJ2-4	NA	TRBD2	TGTGCCAGCAGCTTACTAGCGGGCCGGTGGGACATTCAGTACTTC	CASSLLAGRWDIQYF
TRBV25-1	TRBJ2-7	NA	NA	TGTGCCAGCAGTGTTACAGGGTTCGAGCAGTACTTC	CASSVTGFEQYF
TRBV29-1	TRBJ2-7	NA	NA	TGCAGCGTTCCGGCGCCGGGGTACTTTGGCTCCTACGAGCAGTACTTC	CSVPAPGYFGSYEQYF
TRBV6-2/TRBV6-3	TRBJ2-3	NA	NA	TGTGCCAGCAGTCAATCGCAAGATACGCAGTATTTT	CASSQSQDTQYF
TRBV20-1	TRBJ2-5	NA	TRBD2	TGCAGTGCTGGCGGACTAGCGGGGATCTACAAAGAGACCCAGTACTTC	CSAGGLAGIYKETQYF
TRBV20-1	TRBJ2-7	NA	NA	TGCAGTGCTAAGGGTACGCGACAGGGAGGCTACGAGCAGTACTTC	CSAKGTRQGGYEQYF
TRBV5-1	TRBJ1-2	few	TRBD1	TGCGCCAGCAGCCCCGGCGGACAGGGGGCCCAAATAAACTATGGCTACACCTTC	CASSPGGQGAQINYGYTF
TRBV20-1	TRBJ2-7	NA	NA	TGCAGTGCTAGACTCCTCTACGAGCAGTACTTC	CSARLLYEQYF
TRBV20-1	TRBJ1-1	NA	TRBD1	TGCAGTGCTGCTCGTACAGGGGTGAACACTGAAGCTTTCTTT	CSAARTGVNTEAFF
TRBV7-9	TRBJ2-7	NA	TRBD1	TGTGCCAGCAGCTATTACAACACCGGGACAGGGCTTTTCGAGCAGTACTTC	CASSYYNTGTGLFEQYF
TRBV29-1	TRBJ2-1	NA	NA	TGCAGCGTTGATCAGTCAGGGATCTACAATGAGCAGTTCTTC	CSVDQSGIYNEQFF